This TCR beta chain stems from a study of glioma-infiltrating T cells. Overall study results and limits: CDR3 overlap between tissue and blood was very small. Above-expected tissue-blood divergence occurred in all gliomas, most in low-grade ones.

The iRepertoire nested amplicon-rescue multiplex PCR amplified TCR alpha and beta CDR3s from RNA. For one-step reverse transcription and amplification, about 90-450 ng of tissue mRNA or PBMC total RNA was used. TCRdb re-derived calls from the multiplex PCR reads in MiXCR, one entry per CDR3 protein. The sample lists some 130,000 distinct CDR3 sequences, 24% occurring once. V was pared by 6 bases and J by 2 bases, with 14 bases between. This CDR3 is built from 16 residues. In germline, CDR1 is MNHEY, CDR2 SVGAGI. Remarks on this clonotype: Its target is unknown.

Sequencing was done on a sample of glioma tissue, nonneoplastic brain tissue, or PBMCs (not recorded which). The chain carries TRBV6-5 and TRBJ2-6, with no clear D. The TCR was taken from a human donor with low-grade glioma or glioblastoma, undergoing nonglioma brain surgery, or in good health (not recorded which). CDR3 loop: CASRYGPRPGANVLTF. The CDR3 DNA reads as TGTGCCAGCAGATACGGACCCCGCCCTGGGGCCAACGTCCTGACTTTC.